The clone carrying this T cell receptor (beta chain) was seen once. This specimen comes from a study of tumor-infiltrating lymphocytes in oesophageal squamous cell carcinoma. The CDR3 consists of 15 residues. The germline gives CDR1 SGHTA, CDR2 FQGNSA. TCRdb itself ran the PCR reads through MiXCR, one entry per CDR3 protein. The profile shows under 15,000 distinct CDR3 sequences, roughly half of them singletons. The source of this sequence is a female donor with esophageal squamous cell carcinoma. The genes are TRBV7-2 and TRBJ2-3, with 8 bases identical to TRBD1. The J call may be mistaken, given a closer DNA end match to TRBJ2-7. Material for sequencing was blood. CDR3 coding DNA: TGTGCCAGCAGCTTAGATCCAGGGGGCGTGAATGAGCAGTACTTC. Its translation: CASSLDPGGVNEQYF.